Below, one T cell receptor (beta chain) is given with its context. Its antigen is not known. V lost 5 bases and J 4 bases, leaving 17 bases between the germline ends. Germline V lookup: CDR1 WSHSY, CDR2 SAAADI. The length of the CDR3 is 16 residues. The PCR had 60 Vbeta and 13 Jbeta primers. Assay used: immunoSEQ multiplex PCR; TCRdb lists only in-frame clones, some missing. The sample lists under 120,000 clones, approximately 70% occurring once. The data belong to a study of cytomegalovirus exposure and HLA in healthy donors. Across the study: Genotyping of roughly 400 donors showed that 70% to 90% belonged to the Caucasian-associated ancestry cluster.

Study results and limitations: Beyond CMV serostatus, there was no information to go on about immune exposure. A later analysis found that most CMV-associated TCR beta chains appeared HLA-restricted.

The V gene is TRBV10-2, the J gene TRBJ1-4; no clear D gene. This clonotype originated in a man under 40 in good health and CMV-seropositive. The sequenced sample was PBMCs. The CDR3 DNA sequence: TGCGCCAGCAGTCCCTTCGTTTCGGGATATAATGAAAAACTGTTTTTT. Its translation: CASSPFVSGYNEKLFF.